The clone carrying this T cell receptor (beta chain) was observed a few times. This specimen comes from a study of blood T cells in healthy people across ages. Alongside a J-beta primer mix, a sample-barcoded 5' primer served in a second PCR lasting about 6 to 11 cycles. Per sample, CDR3-containing paired-end reads numbered at least 2.5 million. In TCRdb, the 5' RACE reads were re-called with MiXCR into one record per CDR3 protein. The table shows around 800,000 distinct CDR3 sequences, with around 68% occurring only once. V shed 3 bases and J 2 bases; nucleotides not matched to a gene: 5. The germline V gene has CDR1 SGHTA and CDR2 FQGNSA. The length of the CDR3 is 15 residues.

This TCR was recovered from a man between 25 and 39 years old in good health. The chain recombines TRBV7-2 with TRBJ2-3, with 7 positions matching TRBD2. Sequenced material: blood. The CDR3 coding sequence is TGTGCCAGCAGCTTCCCCGGACTAGTCACAGATACGCAGTATTTT. Protein sequence: CASSFPGLVTDTQYF.